The source of this TCR beta chain is a study of control samples from healthy donors and cancer patients. Assay used: immunoSEQ multiplex PCR; TCRdb lists only in-frame clones, some missing. The sample yields 65,000 to 90,000 clones, roughly 89% seen once. CDR1 is GTSNPN and CDR2 is SVGIG in the germline V gene (reference sequence). The V end was cut by 7 bases, the J end by 5 bases, with 11 bases between. The CDR3 length is 12 residues. The chain links TRBV30 to TRBJ2-2, with D possibly matching TRBD2 (5 bases). Input material: PBMCs. The sequence was collected from a woman aged 45-59 years with colorectal cancer. CDR3 in amino acids: CASRSGTGELFF. The CDR3 coding sequence is TGTGCCTCGAGGTCGGGGACCGGGGAGCTGTTTTTT.